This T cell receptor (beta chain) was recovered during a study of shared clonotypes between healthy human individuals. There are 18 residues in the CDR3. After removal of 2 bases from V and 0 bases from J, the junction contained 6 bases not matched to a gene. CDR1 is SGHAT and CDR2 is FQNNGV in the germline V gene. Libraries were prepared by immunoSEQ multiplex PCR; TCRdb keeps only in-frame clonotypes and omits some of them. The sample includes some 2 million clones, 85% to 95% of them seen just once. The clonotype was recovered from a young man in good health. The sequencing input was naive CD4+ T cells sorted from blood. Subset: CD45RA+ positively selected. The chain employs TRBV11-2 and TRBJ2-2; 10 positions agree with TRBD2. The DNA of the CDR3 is TGTGCCAGCAGCTTATCTAGCGGGGGCACCGCGAACACCGGGGAGCTGTTTTTT. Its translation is CASSLSSGGTANTGELFF.